A selection of T cell receptor beta chains follows, all from one sample in a study of CXCR3-negative and CXCR3-positive naive CD8 T cells. TCRdb re-called the 5' RACE reads; one entry per CDR3 protein, DNA not given. This sample's table has about 58,000 distinct CDR3 sequences. Sequencing used naive CXCR3- CD8+ T cells from blood. These receptors all stem from a human donor in good health. Some clones in this sample may be carry-over from other donors' samples. Each CDR3 is given with its conserved first and last residue. Some rows have no size entry. The others give once, few or many, or a class for an expanded clone.

clone_size,v_call,j_call,cdr3_aa
.,TRBV6-2/TRBV6-3,TRBJ2-7,CASSYSARGTDCEQYF
.,TRBV7-6,TRBJ1-2,CASGHRGDGYTF
.,TRBV15,TRBJ1-1,CATSRDPVPLNTEAFF
.,TRBV27,TRBJ2-7,CSAGALGYEQYF
.,TRBV29-1,TRBJ2-6,CSVEDQGPGSGANVLTF
.,TRBV5-1,TRBJ2-1,CASSFAGQSNEQFF
.,TRBV30,TRBJ1-5,CAWSGQGYQPQHF
.,TRBV7-2,TRBJ2-7,CASSLGYDEQYF
.,TRBV29-1,TRBJ1-2,CSFTGALGYGYTF
.,TRBV4-3,TRBJ2-1,CASSQENSGALYNEQFF
medium-sized,TRBV11-2,TRBJ2-1,CASSLAGGTYNEQFF
.,TRBV7-6,TRBJ2-1,CASSSRDKHNEQFF
.,TRBV14,TRBJ2-7,CASSQASGYEQYF
.,TRBV29-1,TRBJ2-6,CSVEDWGGTGIANVLTF
.,TRBV24-1,TRBJ2-7,CATSDSVTPYEQYF
.,TRBV3-1,TRBJ2-5,CASERDSEETQYF
.,TRBV6-5,TRBJ1-2,CASSYRGNVKENYGYTF
.,TRBV20-1,TRBJ2-2,CSAYVEPGELFF
.,TRBV6-2/TRBV6-3,TRBJ2-5,CASSGTSGGSSQYF
.,TRBV27,TRBJ2-7,CASSLSGITYEQYF
.,TRBV7-9,TRBJ2-1,CASSLGTWGEQFF
.,TRBV4-1,TRBJ2-7,CASSQYYGGRDSSYEQYF
medium-sized,TRBV10-3,TRBJ2-7,CAIQTASGYEQYF
.,TRBV12-3/TRBV12-4,TRBJ2-1,CASSPYFYNEQFF
.,TRBV29-1,TRBJ2-2,CSVAPGVTGELFF
.,TRBV5-6,TRBJ2-5,CASSRTGGSKETQYF
.,TRBV28,TRBJ2-1,CASSLFRGSGPYNEQFF
.,TRBV19,TRBJ2-5,CASSSRQETQYF
.,TRBV4-3,TRBJ2-3,CASSQDGGGSSTDTQYF
.,TRBV2,TRBJ1-5,CASSEGVGGLNQPQHF
.,TRBV7-9,TRBJ2-1,CASSFPDSRYEQFF
.,TRBV4-1,TRBJ2-1,CASSQDIVNEQFF
.,TRBV25-1,TRBJ2-3,CASSGTLTQYF
medium-sized,TRBV7-7,TRBJ2-1,CASSTGTGTSSYNEQFF
.,TRBV12-3/TRBV12-4,TRBJ2-4,CASSLPLEAKNIQYF